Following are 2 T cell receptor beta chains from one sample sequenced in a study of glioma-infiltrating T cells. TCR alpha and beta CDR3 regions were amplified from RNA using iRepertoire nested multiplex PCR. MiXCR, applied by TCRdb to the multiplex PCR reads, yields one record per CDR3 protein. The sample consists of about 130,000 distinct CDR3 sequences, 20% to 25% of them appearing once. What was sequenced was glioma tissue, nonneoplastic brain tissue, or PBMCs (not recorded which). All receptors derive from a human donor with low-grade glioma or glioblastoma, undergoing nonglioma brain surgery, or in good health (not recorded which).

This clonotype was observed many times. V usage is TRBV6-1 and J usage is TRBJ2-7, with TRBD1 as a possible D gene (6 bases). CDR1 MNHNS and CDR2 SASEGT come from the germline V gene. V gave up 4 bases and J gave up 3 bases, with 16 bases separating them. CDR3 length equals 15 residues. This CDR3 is CASSATRGSLYEQYV. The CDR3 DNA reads TGTGCCAGCAGTGCCACGAGGGGGTCTCTCTACGAGCAGTACGTC.

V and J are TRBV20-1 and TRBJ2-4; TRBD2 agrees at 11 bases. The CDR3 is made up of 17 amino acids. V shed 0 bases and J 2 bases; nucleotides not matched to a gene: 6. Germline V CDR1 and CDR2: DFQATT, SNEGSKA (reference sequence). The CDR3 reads CSARDSGGAPTKNIQYF. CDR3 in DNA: TGCAGTGCTAGAGATAGCGGGGGGGCCCCAACCAAAAACATTCAGTACTTC.